The 2 T cell receptor beta chains in this list originate from one sample, sequenced in a study of blood T cell repertoires in COVID-19 (dated by TCRdb to 2020 to 2021). Library construction relied on the immunoSEQ multiplex PCR assay. TCRdb stores this immuneACCESS table with in-frame sequences only. Part of the clones is absent; in the studies checked, under half of the shortfall reflects unresolved V genes, and no reason is known for the rest. This sample gives about 310,000 clones in total; about nine tenths of them show up just once. The ten biggest clones cover more than 8.5% of the sample. The specimen sequenced was PBMCs or T cells enriched from blood (not recorded which). The receptor set was obtained from a young woman who had recovered from COVID-19.

This chain joins TRBV9 and TRBJ2-1; 10 nucleotides line up with TRBD2. The CDR3 consists of 17 residues. V dropped 4 bases and J dropped 0; count of bases not matched to a gene: 7. Looked up from germline, CDR1 is SGDLS and CDR2 is YYNGEE. CDR3 in DNA: TGTGCCAGCAGCATGAAGACTAGCGGGCCCTCCTACAATGAGCAGTTCTTC. It specifies CASSMKTSGPSYNEQFF.

This sequence joins TRBV7-2 and TRBJ2-7; D might be TRBD2 (5 bases). Germline V gene sequence: CDR1 SGHTA, CDR2 FQGNSA. Trimming stripped 1 base from V and 2 bases from J, with 9 bases between. The CDR3 is 14 amino acids. In DNA, the CDR3 is TGTGCCAGCAGCTTAGAGAGGGCGGCCTACGAGCAGTACTTC. Residues: CASSLERAAYEQYF.